This is a list of T cell receptor beta chains from one sample in a study of Ad26.COV2.S vaccination and SARS-CoV-2 variants. Measured with immunoSEQ multiplex PCR; TCRdb has only the in-frame clones, and not every one. The sample lists 300,000 to 450,000 clones; about 91% were seen once. The source was peripheral blood, collected after recovery from COVID-19. Every receptor here comes from a human donor who had recovered from COVID-19. Each CDR3 is given with its conserved first and last residue. The order of the fields is clone size, D gene, J gene, V gene, CDR3 protein, CDR3 DNA. A D gene is named only where the DNA matches it firmly. Clone size is shown for a subset of rows, as once, few, many or a class of expanded clone.

.,TRBD2,TRBJ2-1,TRBV19,CASSIRGWTSGSSYNEQFF,TGTGCCAGTAGTATAAGGGGATGGACTAGCGGGAGCTCCTACAATGAGCAGTTCTTC
.,.,TRBJ2-7,TRBV27,CASSWSSYEQYF,TGTGCCAGCAGTTGGAGCTCCTACGAGCAGTACTTC
.,.,TRBJ1-5,TRBV27,CASSNLYGLEPQHF,TGTGCCAGCAGTAACCTATACGGACTTGAGCCCCAGCATTTT
.,TRBD1,TRBJ1-1,TRBV7-9,CASSQDRGDTEAFF,TGTGCCAGCAGCCAAGACAGGGGGGACACTGAAGCTTTCTTT
.,.,TRBJ1-2,TRBV9,CASSVRSDGYTF,TGTGCCAGCAGCGTTCGGTCAGATGGCTACACCTTC
.,.,TRBJ2-3,TRBV7-2,CASSLEGVREDTQYF,TGTGCCAGCAGCTTAGAGGGGGTTCGGGAAGATACGCAGTATTTT
.,.,TRBJ2-7,TRBV7-9,CASSSEVDLRSYEQYF,TGTGCCAGCAGCTCCGAAGTGGACCTCCGCTCCTACGAGCAGTACTTC
.,.,TRBJ2-3,TRBV7-7,CASSLGGGPSDTQYF,TGTGCTAGCAGCTTGGGTGGGGGGCCATCTGATACGCAGTATTTT
.,TRBD1,TRBJ1-1,TRBV10-3,CAISVGQGNTEAFF,TGTGCCATCAGCGTTGGACAGGGGAACACTGAAGCTTTCTTT
.,TRBD1,TRBJ1-1,TRBV19,CASSPSQGNKAFF,TGTGCCAGTAGCCCATCACAGGGGAACAAAGCTTTCTTT
.,.,TRBJ1-2,TRBV25-1,CASSLGRGYGYTF,TGTGCCAGCAGTCTGGGGCGCGGCTATGGCTACACCTTC
.,TRBD1,TRBJ2-3,TRBV7-6,CASSFQGTGSTDTQYF,TGTGCCAGCAGCTTTCAAGGGACAGGCAGCACAGATACGCAGTATTTT
once,.,TRBJ2-4,TRBV7-9,CASSPPGAHIQYF,TGTGCCAGCAGCCCCCCGGGGGCTCACATTCAGTACTTC
.,.,TRBJ1-2,TRBV3-1/TRBV3-2,CASSQDLGYNYGYTF,TGTGCCAGCAGCCAAGATCTCGGGTACAACTATGGCTACACCTTC
.,TRBD2,TRBJ2-7,TRBV5-4,CASSRGLAETYEQYF,TGTGCCAGCAGTCGAGGACTAGCGGAAACCTACGAGCAGTACTTC
.,TRBD1,TRBJ2-5,TRBV7-2,CASSSQTGVETQYF,TGTGCCAGCAGCTCGCAGACAGGGGTGGAGACCCAGTACTTC
.,.,TRBJ2-1,TRBV7-9,CASSFGRTGPAEQFF,TGTGCCAGCAGCTTCGGCAGAACAGGGCCCGCTGAGCAGTTCTTC
.,.,TRBJ2-7,TRBV4-1,CASSQAPPWGEGYEQYF,TGCGCCAGCAGCCAAGCCCCGCCCTGGGGGGAAGGTTACGAGCAGTACTTC
once,TRBD1,TRBJ2-5,TRBV2,CASSGAVTGLRETQYF,TGTGCCAGCAGTGGGGCCGTGACAGGGCTCCGGGAGACCCAGTACTTC
.,TRBD1,TRBJ1-5,TRBV6-5,CASSTTGGGRQPQHF,TGTGCCAGCAGTACAACAGGGGGCGGGAGGCAGCCCCAGCATTTT
.,.,TRBJ1-1,TRBV5-4,CASGRGGRANTEAFF,TGTGCCAGCGGAAGGGGGGGCAGGGCGAACACTGAAGCTTTCTTT
.,TRBD2,TRBJ2-1,TRBV5-1,CASSQTLGTRVINEQFF,TGCGCCAGCAGCCAAACCCTCGGGACTAGGGTTATAAATGAGCAGTTCTTC
.,.,TRBJ2-2,TRBV9,CASSVPNRHGELFF,TGTGCCAGCAGCGTCCCCAACCGACACGGGGAGCTGTTTTTT
.,TRBD1,TRBJ1-5,TRBV30,CAWSVPGQGRLGQPQHF,TGTGCCTGGAGTGTCCCGGGACAGGGGAGGCTGGGTCAGCCCCAGCATTTT
once,.,TRBJ1-1,TRBV27,CASSLSARGTEAFF,TGTGCCAGCAGTTTATCCGCCCGAGGTACTGAAGCTTTCTTT
.,.,TRBJ2-3,TRBV19,CASSRGVPTDTQYF,TGTGCCAGTAGCAGAGGTGTCCCCACAGATACGCAGTATTTT
once,TRBD2,TRBJ2-1,TRBV5-1,CASSLPSGGGEQFF,TGCGCCAGCAGCTTGCCTAGCGGGGGAGGTGAGCAGTTCTTC
.,.,TRBJ2-1,TRBV9,CASSVVGSYNEQFF,TGTGCCAGCAGCGTAGTTGGGAGCTACAATGAGCAGTTCTTC
once,.,TRBJ1-4,TRBV20-1,CSASTNEKLFF,TGCAGTGCTAGCACCAATGAAAAACTGTTTTTT
.,TRBD1,TRBJ1-2,TRBV18,CASSAGQRDGYTF,TGTGCCAGCTCAGCGGGACAGAGAGATGGCTACACCTTC
.,.,TRBJ2-5,TRBV7-2,CASSLMETQYF,TGTGCCAGCAGCTTAATGGAGACCCAGTACTTC